These 26 T cell receptor beta chains share one sample of origin, sequenced in a study of T cells after posttransplantation cyclophosphamide. Sequencing used immunoSEQ multiplex PCR; TCRdb keeps in-frame clones, though not all of them. This sample comprises about 37,000 clones, none seen once only. Sequencing used PBMCs. The receptors were gathered from a man aged 25-45 years in good health and a related stem cell transplant donor.

In the case of this clone: The junction departs from germline at one end; a sequencing error may be responsible. This rearrangement joins TRBV11-2 to TRBJ2-5; D unclear. The V gene's germline CDR1 is SGHAT and CDR2 FQNNGV. The CDR3 has 11 amino acids. This CDR3 reads CASSLQENQYF. The DNA of the CDR3 is TGTGCCAGCAGCTTACAGGAGAACCAGTACTTC.

This clone was counted at least ten times. The chain recombines TRBV12-3 or TRBV12-4 with TRBJ1-3; 11 bases match TRBD1. This CDR3 is built from 15 residues. After removal of 6 bases from V and 3 bases from J, the junction contained 4 bases not matched to a gene. The CDR3 nucleotides read TGTGCCAGCAGCCGGACAGGGGGCAATGGAAACACCATATATTTT. Protein sequence: CASSRTGGNGNTIYF.

This clone has ten or more counts. This chain links TRBV5-4 with TRBJ2-6; 8 positions agree with TRBD1. The CDR3 loop spans 15 amino acids. The V segment lost 9 bases and the J segment 2 bases; nucleotides outside the gene matches: 7. Germline CDR1 SGHNT, CDR2 YYREEE (reference sequence). The CDR3 bases are TGTGCCACCCAAGACAGGGGCCCTGGGGCCAACGTCCTGACTTTC. Amino acids: CATQDRGPGANVLTF.

This clone was seen many times. This rearrangement joins TRBV6-6 to TRBJ2-1, with 8 nucleotides matching TRBD1. The CDR3 has 15 amino acids. The J segment lost 5 bases and the V segment lost 6 bases, leaving 9 bases of the junction unmatched. Germline CDR1 MNHNY, CDR2 SVGAGI (reference sequence). The CDR3 here is CASSRQGTGDNEQFF. CDR3 nucleotides: TGTGCCAGCAGCCGACAGGGGACCGGCGACAATGAGCAGTTCTTC.

Only a few counts were recorded for this clone. The gene calls are TRBV6-1 and TRBJ1-1; 7 bases are shared with TRBD1. CDR1 is MNHNS, CDR2 SASEGT, per germline. With 6 bases clipped from V and 4 bases from J, the junction kept 11 bases outside the gene matches. This CDR3 has 15 amino acids. DNA of the CDR3: TGTGCCAGCAGCCCGAGGGACAGCCCTGGCACTGAAGCTTTCTTT. The encoded protein is CASSPRDSPGTEAFF.

This clone was seen only a few times. The gene calls are TRBV6-1 and TRBJ1-2; D may be TRBD1 (6 bases). The CDR3 spans 15 residues. V lost 2 bases and J 0 bases, leaving 10 bases between the germline ends. CDR1 and CDR2 (germline): MNHNS, SASEGT. In DNA, the CDR3 is TGTGCCAGCAGTGAAAGTACAGGGCCTAACTATGGCTACACCTTC. Translated: CASSESTGPNYGYTF.

This clone was counted many times. The chain recombines TRBV7-2 with TRBJ1-2; 9 nucleotides match TRBD1. The CDR3 covers 14 residues. V gave up 2 bases and J gave up 6 bases; unmatched junction bases: 4. Germline CDR1 SGHTA, CDR2 FQGNSA. CDR3 nucleotide sequence: TGTGCCAGCAGCTTAACGGGACAGGGAAATGGCTACACCTTC. Translated, it gives CASSLTGQGNGYTF. Looking up the rest from reference TRBV7-2 and TRBJ1-2 gives the full variable domain: GAGVSQSPSNKVTEKGKDVELRCDPISGHTALYWYRQSLGQGLEFLIYFQGNSAPDKSGLPSDRFSAERTGGSVSTLTIQRTQQEDSAVYLCASSLTGQGNGYTFGSGTRLTVV.

This clone came up a few times. The rearrangement joins TRBV7-2 to TRBJ2-3, with a possible D match to TRBD1 (5 bases). Germline values: CDR1 SGHTA, CDR2 FQGNSA. The length of the CDR3 is 16 residues. V shed 1 base and J shed 2 bases, with 13 bases lying between them. The CDR3 loop reads CASSLEGASNTDTQYF. Written as DNA, the CDR3 is TGTGCCAGCAGCTTAGAAGGGGCTTCTAACACAGATACGCAGTATTTT. Full variable domain (outside the CDR3, taken from reference TRBV7-2 and TRBJ2-3): GAGVSQSPSNKVTEKGKDVELRCDPISGHTALYWYRQSLGQGLEFLIYFQGNSAPDKSGLPSDRFSAERTGGSVSTLTIQRTQQEDSAVYLCASSLEGASNTDTQYFGPGTRLTVL.

This clone has at least ten counts. The chain is built from TRBV24-1 and TRBJ2-6; 9 nucleotides line up with TRBD1. CDR1 KGHDR and CDR2 SFDVKD come from the germline V gene. This CDR3 is built from 20 residues. V dropped 4 bases and J dropped 0; count of bases not matched to a gene: 12. CDR3 coding DNA: TGTGCCACCAGTGACCCGTCCACAGGGGGCATGAGCTCTGGGGCCAACGTCCTGACTTTC. Amino acids: CATSDPSTGGMSSGANVLTF.

In this sample, this clone turned up many times. The CDR3 loop reads CASSSPSGGQEQFF. CDR3 DNA sequence: TGTGCCAGCAGCTCCCCTAGCGGTGGTCAAGAGCAGTTCTTC. This rearrangement joins TRBV7-9 to TRBJ2-1; 7 bases match TRBD2. Germline V gives CDR1 SEHNR, CDR2 FQNEAQ (reference sequence). V lost 4 bases, J lost 10 bases, and 10 bases stayed unmatched. This CDR3 has 14 residues.

This chain's CDR3 is CSVRGGGETQYF. DNA for the CDR3: TGCAGCGTGCGTGGGGGCGGGGAGACCCAGTACTTC. The rearrangement uses TRBV29-1 and TRBJ2-5, with a tentative D call TRBD1 (6 bases). V gave up 6 bases and J gave up 5 bases, with 13 bases separating them. Germline V gene lookup returns CDR1 SQVTM and CDR2 ANQGSEA. The CDR3 runs to 12 residues.

This clone was seen a few times. The chain uses TRBV9 and TRBJ2-3; a possible D gene is TRBD2 (6 bases). The CDR3 is made up of 15 amino acids. Trimming cost V 3 bases and J 5 bases, with 16 bases left between them. CDR1 and CDR2 (germline): SGDLS, YYNGEE. The CDR3 DNA is TGTGCCAGCAGCGAGGGGCACATGGGGGGAGATACGCAGTATTTT. Translating gives CASSEGHMGGDTQYF.

This clone was counted ten times or more. V gene TRBV6-1 combines with J gene TRBJ2-2; possible D gene TRBD2, 5 bases. The CDR3 contains 16 residues. Germline V CDR1 and CDR2: MNHNS, SASEGT. The ends were cut back, 0 bases at V and 2 bases at J, with 10 bases in the middle. The CDR3 sequence: CASSEARAENTGELFF. For the CDR3, the DNA is TGTGCCAGCAGTGAAGCGCGGGCAGAAAACACCGGGGAGCTGTTTTTT.

This clone has at least ten counts. The chain is built from TRBV11-3 and TRBJ2-1; D might be TRBD1 (5 bases). Germline CDR1 and CDR2: SGHNT and YENEEA. V gave up 5 bases and J gave up 6 bases, with 17 bases separating them. CDR3 length: 15 amino acids. The CDR3 DNA is TGTGCCAGCAGCCAGAATTATGGTAGGGGCAATGAGCAGTTCTTC. Translated: CASSQNYGRGNEQFF.

This clone was picked up many times. The chain combines TRBV7-8 with TRBJ1-1, with 9 bases lining up with TRBD1. The CDR3 spans 17 residues. J gave up 1 base and V 1 base, and 7 bases lay outside the gene matches. Germline V CDR1 and CDR2: SGHVS, FQNEAQ. The CDR3 DNA follows: TGTGCCAGCAGCTTAGTAAGGACAGGGGCCCCGAACACTGAAGCTTTCTTT. This codes for CASSLVRTGAPNTEAFF.

This chain links TRBV6-2 or TRBV6-3 with TRBJ1-1; D is ambiguous. The CDR3 totals 15 residues. V lost 8 bases and J lost 3, with 19 bases in between. Germline values: CDR1 MNHEY, CDR2 SVGEGT. In nucleotides, the CDR3 is TGTGCCAGCTGCGTTGCCGGTCGAATGGACACTGAAGCTTTCTTT. Its protein product is CASCVAGRMDTEAFF.

V is TRBV7-8 and J is TRBJ2-3; 11 bases fit TRBD2. Germline V gene sequence: CDR1 SGHVS, CDR2 FQNEAQ. The V segment lost 2 bases and the J segment 4 bases; nucleotides outside the gene matches: 14. There are 19 residues in the CDR3. CDR3: CASSLRSLAGGAGADTQYF. DNA of the CDR3: TGTGCCAGCAGCTTAAGGTCCCTAGCGGGGGGCGCGGGTGCAGATACGCAGTATTTT.

This clone occurred many times. This chain uses TRBV6-5 with TRBJ1-5, with 9 nucleotides matching TRBD1. This CDR3 is 13 amino acids long. Per germline, CDR1 MNHEY and CDR2 SVGAGI. The V gene end was trimmed by 8 bases and the J gene end by 6 bases; junction bases not matched to a gene: 5. The CDR3 sequence is CASGQGLTQPQHF. The CDR3 region has the DNA TGTGCCAGCGGACAGGGGTTAACTCAGCCCCAGCATTTT.

This clone was seen more than once but under ten times. This chain connects TRBV9 to TRBJ1-6; D ambiguous. Germline-derived CDR1 and CDR2 are SGDLS and YYNGEE. The CDR3 consists of 13 residues. V lost 3 bases, J lost 3 bases, and 4 bases lay in between. CDR3 in amino acids: CASSANYNSPLHF. CDR3 DNA sequence: TGTGCCAGCAGCGCCAACTATAATTCACCCCTCCACTTT.

This clone was seen only a few times. The chain employs TRBV6-5 and TRBJ1-2, with 8 bases identical to TRBD1. The germline V gene encodes CDR1 MNHEY and CDR2 SVGAGI. CDR3 length: 14 amino acids. V lost 6 bases to trimming and J lost 4 bases; unmatched junction nucleotides: 7. CDR3 protein: CASSKSGTGYGYTF. The CDR3 region has the DNA TGTGCCAGCAGCAAATCGGGGACAGGCTATGGCTACACCTTC.

This clone appeared many times. This chain joins TRBV6-4 and TRBJ2-3; weak D call: TRBD2 (6 bases). The CDR3 covers 14 residues. The germline V and J ends were trimmed by 6 bases and 4 bases, with 14 bases remaining between them. CDR1 and CDR2 (germline): MRHNA, SNTAGT. CDR3 amino acids: CASSTGDPSDTQYF. The CDR3, as DNA: TGTGCCAGCAGCACGGGGGACCCTTCAGATACGCAGTATTTT.

This clone occurred many times. J is TRBJ1-5 and V is TRBV6-6; 12 bases fit TRBD1. The ends lost 5 bases at V and 9 bases at J; junction bases unmatched: 8. Germline lookup yields CDR1 MNHNY and CDR2 SVGAGI (reference sequence). The CDR3 runs to 15 residues. CDR3 amino acids: CASSTYRDRGPPQHF. The CDR3 nucleotides read TGTGCCAGCAGTACTTACCGGGACAGGGGGCCGCCCCAGCATTTT.

This clone was picked up a small number of times. The CDR3, as DNA: TGTGCCAGCAGTGAAGCCCGGGGGGTATGGACCCAGTACTTC. Its translation: CASSEARGVWTQYF. The rearrangement links TRBV6-1 to TRBJ2-5, with TRBD2 matching 7 bases. The CDR3 spans 14 residues. V trimming: 0 bases; J trimming: 7 bases; junction bases outside the gene matches: 5. Per germline, CDR1 MNHNS and CDR2 SASEGT.

This clone was found many times. V is TRBV11-2 and J is TRBJ2-3; 8 nucleotides agree with TRBD2. Germline V gives CDR1 SGHAT, CDR2 FQNNGV. The junction had 6 bases not matched to a gene; V was cut back by 1 base and J by 3 bases. There are 16 residues in the CDR3. The CDR3 region has the DNA TGTGCCAGCAGCTTAGTAGCCGCGGGGGGTACAGATACGCAGTATTTT. Translating gives CASSLVAAGGTDTQYF.

This rearrangement joins TRBV5-1 to TRBJ2-3, with 15 bases that match TRBD2. The CDR3 loop spans 19 amino acids. Unmatched junction bases numbered 8, after V lost 3 bases and J lost 0 bases. Germline assignment: CDR1 SGHRS and CDR2 YFSETQ. The CDR3 DNA follows: TGCGCCAGCAGCTCGGGACTAGCGGGGGGCCAGAGAAGCACAGATACGCAGTATTTT. Encoded protein: CASSSGLAGGQRSTDTQYF. Supplemented by reference TRBV5-1 and TRBJ2-3, the full variable domain reads KAGVTQTPRYLIKTRGQQVTLSCSPISGHRSVSWYQQTPGQGLQFLFEYFSETQRNKGNFPGRFSGRQFSNSRSEMNVSTLELGDSALYLCASSSGLAGGQRSTDTQYFGPGTRLTVL.

This chain connects TRBV28 to TRBJ2-4, with 7 positions matching TRBD1. CDR3 length: 15 residues. The germline gives CDR1 MDHEN, CDR2 SYDVKM. The V and J ends lost 3 bases and 7 bases, in that order; junction bases with no gene match: 9. Written as DNA, the CDR3 is TGTGCCAGCAGTTTTCAAAAGGGGGCAGCGAACATTCAGTACTTC. This gives the protein CASSFQKGAANIQYF.